This TCR beta chain was retrieved from a study of T cell responses to AZD1222 COVID-19 vaccine. The V gene's germline CDR1 is SGHTA and CDR2 FQGTGA. V dropped 1 base and J dropped 2 bases, with 11 bases sitting between them. This CDR3 has 15 amino acids. Libraries were prepared by immunoSEQ multiplex PCR; TCRdb keeps only in-frame clonotypes and omits some of them. This sample yields 85,000 or so clones, of which about nine tenths are seen a single time; roughly 12% belongs to the top ten. Here the sequenced sample was peripheral blood, taken 28 days after the second AZD1222 dose. The chain joins TRBV7-3 to TRBJ1-2, with D tentatively TRBD1 (6 bases). The receptor was derived from an adult who received the AZD1222 COVID-19 vaccine. The CDR3 sequence: CASSLKGGGNYGYTF. The CDR3 DNA reads TGTGCCAGCAGCTTAAAAGGGGGAGGAAACTATGGCTACACCTTC.